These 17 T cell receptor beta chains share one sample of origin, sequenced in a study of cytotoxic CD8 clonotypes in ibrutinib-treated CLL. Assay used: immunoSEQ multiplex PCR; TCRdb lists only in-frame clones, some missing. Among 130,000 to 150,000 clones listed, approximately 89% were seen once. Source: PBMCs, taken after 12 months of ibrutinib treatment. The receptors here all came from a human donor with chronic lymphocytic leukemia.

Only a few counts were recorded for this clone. DNA of the CDR3: TGTGCCAGCTCCACCGATCGGTGGTCGGATGGCTACACCTTC. Translation gives CASSTDRWSDGYTF. The chain joins TRBV18 to TRBJ1-2; unclear D gene. Per germline, CDR1 KGHSH and CDR2 LQKENI. The CDR3 is 14 residues long. The V gene lost 6 bases and the J gene lost 6 bases, with 17 bases spanning the gap.

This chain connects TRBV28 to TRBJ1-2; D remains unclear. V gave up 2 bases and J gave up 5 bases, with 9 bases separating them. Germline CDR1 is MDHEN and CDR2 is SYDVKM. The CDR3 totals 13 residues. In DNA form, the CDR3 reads TGTGCCAGCAGTTTACAGGAGCGGTATGGCTACACCTTC. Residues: CASSLQERYGYTF.

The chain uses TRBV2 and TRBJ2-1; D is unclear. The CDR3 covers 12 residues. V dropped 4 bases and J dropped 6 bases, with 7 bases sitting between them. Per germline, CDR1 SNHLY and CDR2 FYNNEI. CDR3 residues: CASSGSINEQFF. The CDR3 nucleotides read TGTGCCAGCAGTGGTAGTATCAATGAGCAGTTCTTC.

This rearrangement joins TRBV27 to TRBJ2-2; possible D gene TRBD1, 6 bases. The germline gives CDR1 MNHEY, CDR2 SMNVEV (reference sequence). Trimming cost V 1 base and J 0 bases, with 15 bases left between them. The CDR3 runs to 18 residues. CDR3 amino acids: CASSLYMTGLSNTGELFF. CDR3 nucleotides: TGTGCCAGCAGTTTATACATGACAGGTTTATCGAACACCGGGGAGCTGTTTTTT.

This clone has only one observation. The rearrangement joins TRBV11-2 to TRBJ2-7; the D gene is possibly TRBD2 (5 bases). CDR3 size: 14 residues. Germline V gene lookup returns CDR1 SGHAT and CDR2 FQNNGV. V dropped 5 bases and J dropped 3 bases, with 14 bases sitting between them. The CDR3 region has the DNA TGTGCCAGCAGCCCCCACTCAGCGGACTACGAGCAGTACTTC. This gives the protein CASSPHSADYEQYF.

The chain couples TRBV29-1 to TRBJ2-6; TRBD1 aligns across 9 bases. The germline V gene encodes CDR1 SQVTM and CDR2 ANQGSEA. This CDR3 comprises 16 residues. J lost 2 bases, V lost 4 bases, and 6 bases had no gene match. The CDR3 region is CSVGGTGPPGANVLTF. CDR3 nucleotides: TGCAGCGTTGGGGGGACAGGGCCACCTGGGGCCAACGTCCTGACTTTC.

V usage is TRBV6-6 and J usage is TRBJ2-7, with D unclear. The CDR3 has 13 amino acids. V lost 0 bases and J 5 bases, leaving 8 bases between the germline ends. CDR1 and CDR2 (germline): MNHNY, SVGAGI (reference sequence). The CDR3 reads CASSYSDIHEQYF. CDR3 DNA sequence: TGTGCCAGCAGTTACTCCGACATCCACGAGCAGTACTTC.

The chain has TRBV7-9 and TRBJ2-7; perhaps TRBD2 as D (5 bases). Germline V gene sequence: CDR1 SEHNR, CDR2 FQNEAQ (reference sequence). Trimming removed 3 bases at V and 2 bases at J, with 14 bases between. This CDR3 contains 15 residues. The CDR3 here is CASSFEDFSPYEQYF. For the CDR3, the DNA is TGTGCCAGCAGCTTCGAGGACTTCTCCCCCTACGAGCAGTACTTC.

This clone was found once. CDR3: CASSSTSGPYNEQFF. The CDR3 region has the DNA TGTGCCAGCAGCTCGACTAGCGGCCCCTACAATGAGCAGTTCTTC. The V call is TRBV7-3, the J call TRBJ2-1, with 9 bases that match TRBD2. The V gene's germline CDR1 is SGHTA and CDR2 FQGTGA. This CDR3 is built from 15 residues. Germline trimming cut 4 bases from V and 2 bases from J; bases unmatched to any gene: 3.

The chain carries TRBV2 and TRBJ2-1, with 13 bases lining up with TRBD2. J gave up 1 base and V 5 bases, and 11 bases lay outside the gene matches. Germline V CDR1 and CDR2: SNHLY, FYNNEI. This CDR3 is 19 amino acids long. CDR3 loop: CASSRTSGSRGASYNEQFF. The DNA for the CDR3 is TGTGCCAGCAGTCGGACTAGCGGGAGTCGTGGAGCGTCCTACAATGAGCAGTTCTTC.

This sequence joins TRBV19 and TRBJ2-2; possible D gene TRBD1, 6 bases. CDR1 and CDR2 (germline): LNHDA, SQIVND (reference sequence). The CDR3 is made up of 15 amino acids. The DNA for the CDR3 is TGTGCTTCCATGGACAGCCAATTATACACCGGGGAGCTGTTTTTT. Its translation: CASMDSQLYTGELFF.

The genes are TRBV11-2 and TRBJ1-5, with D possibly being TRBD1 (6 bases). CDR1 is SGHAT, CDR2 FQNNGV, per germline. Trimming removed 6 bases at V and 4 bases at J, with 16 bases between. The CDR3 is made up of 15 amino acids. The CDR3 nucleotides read TGTGCCAGCAGTCCCGGACAGAAACCAAATCAGCCCCAGCATTTT. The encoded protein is CASSPGQKPNQPQHF.

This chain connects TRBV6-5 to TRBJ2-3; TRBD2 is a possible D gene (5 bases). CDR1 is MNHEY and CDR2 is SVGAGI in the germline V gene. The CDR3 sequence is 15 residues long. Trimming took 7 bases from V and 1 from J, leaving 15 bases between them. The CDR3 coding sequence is TGTGCCAGCATTAATCGGTTCGGGGGCACAGATACGCAGTATTTT. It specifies CASINRFGGTDTQYF.

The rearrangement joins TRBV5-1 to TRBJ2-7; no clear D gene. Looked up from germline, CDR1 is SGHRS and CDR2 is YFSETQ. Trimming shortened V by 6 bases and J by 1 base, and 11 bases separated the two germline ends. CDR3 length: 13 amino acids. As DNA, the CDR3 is TGCGCCAGCAAGTTAGCTGGATCCTACGAGCAGTACTTC. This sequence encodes CASKLAGSYEQYF.

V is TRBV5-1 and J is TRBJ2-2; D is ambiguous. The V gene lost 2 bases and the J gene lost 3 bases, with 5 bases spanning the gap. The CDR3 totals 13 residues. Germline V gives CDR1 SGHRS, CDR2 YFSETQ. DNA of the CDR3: TGCGCCAGCAGCTTCAGCGACACCGGGGAGCTGTTTTTT. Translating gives CASSFSDTGELFF. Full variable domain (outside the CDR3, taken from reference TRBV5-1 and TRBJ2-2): KAGVTQTPRYLIKTRGQQVTLSCSPISGHRSVSWYQQTPGQGLQFLFEYFSETQRNKGNFPGRFSGRQFSNSRSEMNVSTLELGDSALYLCASSFSDTGELFFGEGSRLTVL.

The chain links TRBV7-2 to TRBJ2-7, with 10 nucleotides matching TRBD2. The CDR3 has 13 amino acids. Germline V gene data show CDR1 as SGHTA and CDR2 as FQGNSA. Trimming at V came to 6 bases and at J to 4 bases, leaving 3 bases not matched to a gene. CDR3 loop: CASRQAGGYEQYF. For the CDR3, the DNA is TGTGCCAGCAGACAAGCGGGAGGGTACGAGCAGTACTTC.

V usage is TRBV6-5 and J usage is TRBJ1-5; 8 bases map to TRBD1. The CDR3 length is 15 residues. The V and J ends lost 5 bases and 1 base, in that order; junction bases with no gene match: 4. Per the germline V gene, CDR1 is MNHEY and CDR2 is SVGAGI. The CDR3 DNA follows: TGTGCCAGCAGTCGACAGGGGCCGAGCAATCAGCCCCAGCATTTT. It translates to CASSRQGPSNQPQHF.